This T cell receptor (beta chain) originates from a study of cytomegalovirus exposure and HLA in healthy donors. Regarding the study as a whole: Reports described diagnosis of cytomegalovirus status by the classifier as highly specific and sensitive. Beyond CMV serostatus, there was no information to go on about immune exposure.

The CDR3 is made up of 13 amino acids. V lost 11 bases to trimming and J lost 4 bases; unmatched junction nucleotides: 6. CDR1 MDHEN and CDR2 SYDVKM come from the germline V gene. Concerning this clone: Its specificity is not known.

Though probably carrying unrecorded immune exposures, donors were nominally healthy at sampling. PCR was performed using 60 Vbeta and 13 Jbeta primers. Measured with immunoSEQ multiplex PCR; TCRdb has only the in-frame clones, and not every one. The sample has 210,000 or so clones, roughly 85% seen once. The source material was PBMCs. This sequence originates from a young man in good health and CMV-seronegative. V usage is TRBV28 and J usage is TRBJ2-2; 8 bases align to TRBD2. The CDR3 loop reads CAAGGDSTGELFF. Written as DNA, the CDR3 is TGTGCCGCGGGAGGCGATAGCACCGGGGAGCTGTTTTTT.